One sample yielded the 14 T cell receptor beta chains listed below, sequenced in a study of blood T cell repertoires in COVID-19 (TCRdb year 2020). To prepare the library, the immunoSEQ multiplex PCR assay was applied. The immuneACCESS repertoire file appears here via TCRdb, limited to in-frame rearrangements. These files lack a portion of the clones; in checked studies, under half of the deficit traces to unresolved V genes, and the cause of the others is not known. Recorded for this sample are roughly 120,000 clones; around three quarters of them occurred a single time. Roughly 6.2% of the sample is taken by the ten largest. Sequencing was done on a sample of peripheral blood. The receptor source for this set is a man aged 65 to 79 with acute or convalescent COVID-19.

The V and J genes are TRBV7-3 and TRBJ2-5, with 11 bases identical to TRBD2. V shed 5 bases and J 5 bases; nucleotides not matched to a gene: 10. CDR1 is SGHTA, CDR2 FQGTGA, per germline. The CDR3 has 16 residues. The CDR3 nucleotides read TGTGCCAGCAGCCAGGGACTAGCGGAGTGGGGGGAGACCCAGTACTTC. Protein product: CASSQGLAEWGETQYF.

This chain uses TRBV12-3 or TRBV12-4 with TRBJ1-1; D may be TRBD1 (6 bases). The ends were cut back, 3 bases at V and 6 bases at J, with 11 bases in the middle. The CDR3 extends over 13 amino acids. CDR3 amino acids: CASSFQGFAEAFF. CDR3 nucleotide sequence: TGTGCCAGCAGTTTCCAGGGGTTTGCTGAAGCTTTCTTT.

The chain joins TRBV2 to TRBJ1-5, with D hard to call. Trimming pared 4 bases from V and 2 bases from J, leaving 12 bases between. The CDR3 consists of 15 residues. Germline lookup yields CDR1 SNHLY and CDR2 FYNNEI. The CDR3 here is CASSGDTGGNQPQHF. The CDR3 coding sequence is TGTGCCAGCAGTGGTGACACGGGAGGCAATCAGCCCCAGCATTTT.

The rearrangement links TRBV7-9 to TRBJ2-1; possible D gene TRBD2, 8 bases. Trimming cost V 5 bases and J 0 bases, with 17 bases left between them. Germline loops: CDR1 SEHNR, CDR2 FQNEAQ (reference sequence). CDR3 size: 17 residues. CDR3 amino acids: CASSPGGSGSSYNEQFF. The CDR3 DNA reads TGTGCCAGCAGCCCAGGGGGGAGCGGGAGCTCCTACAATGAGCAGTTCTTC.

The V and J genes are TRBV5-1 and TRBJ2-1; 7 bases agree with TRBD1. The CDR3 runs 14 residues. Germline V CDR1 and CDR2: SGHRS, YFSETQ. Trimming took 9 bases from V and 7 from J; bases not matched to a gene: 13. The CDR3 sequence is CATSTGHTRNEQFF. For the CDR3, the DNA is TGCGCCACCTCGACAGGGCATACAAGGAATGAGCAGTTCTTC.

CDR3 sequence: CASSLDRESMDTQYF. CDR3 sequence (DNA): TGTGCCAGCAGCTTAGACAGGGAGTCAATGGATACGCAGTATTTT. The chain is built from TRBV7-3 and TRBJ2-3; 7 bases align to TRBD1. There are 15 residues in the CDR3. J gave up 6 bases and V 2 bases, and 8 bases lay outside the gene matches. Germline assignment: CDR1 SGHTA and CDR2 FQGTGA.

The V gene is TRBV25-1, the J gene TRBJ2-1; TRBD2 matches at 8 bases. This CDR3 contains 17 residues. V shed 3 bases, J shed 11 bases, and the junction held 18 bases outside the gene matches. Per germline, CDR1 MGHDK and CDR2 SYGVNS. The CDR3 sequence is CASSDSPGTRGGDKQFF. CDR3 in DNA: TGTGCCAGCAGTGACTCCCCCGGGACTAGGGGGGGAGATAAGCAGTTCTTC.

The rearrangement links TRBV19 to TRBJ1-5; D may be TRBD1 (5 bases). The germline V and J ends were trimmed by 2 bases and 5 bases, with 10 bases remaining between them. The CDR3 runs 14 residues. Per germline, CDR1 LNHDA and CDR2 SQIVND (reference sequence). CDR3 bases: TGTGCCAGTAGTATAAAGTCGGGGGATCAGCCCCAGCATTTT. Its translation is CASSIKSGDQPQHF.

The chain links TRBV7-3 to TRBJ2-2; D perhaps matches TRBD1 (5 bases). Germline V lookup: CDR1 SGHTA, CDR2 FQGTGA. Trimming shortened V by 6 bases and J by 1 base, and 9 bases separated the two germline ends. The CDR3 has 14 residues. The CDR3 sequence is CASRLTVNTGELFF. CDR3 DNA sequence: TGTGCCAGCAGACTGACAGTGAACACCGGGGAGCTGTTTTTT.

This CDR3 is CASSSWTGRTGELFF. The CDR3 DNA sequence: TGTGCCAGCAGTTCCTGGACAGGACGGACCGGGGAGCTGTTTTTT. The V call is TRBV28, the J call TRBJ2-2; TRBD1 agrees at 7 bases. The germline V gene has CDR1 MDHEN and CDR2 SYDVKM. CDR3 length: 15 amino acids. Trimming cost V 4 bases and J 5 bases; bases outside gene matches: 7.

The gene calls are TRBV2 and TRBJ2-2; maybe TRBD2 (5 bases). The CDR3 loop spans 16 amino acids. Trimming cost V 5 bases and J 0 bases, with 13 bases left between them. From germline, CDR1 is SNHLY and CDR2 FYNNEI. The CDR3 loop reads CASSTSGKANTGELFF. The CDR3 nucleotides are TGTGCCAGCAGTACCAGCGGAAAGGCGAACACCGGGGAGCTGTTTTTT. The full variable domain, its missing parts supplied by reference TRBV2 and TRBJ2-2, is EPEVTQTPSHQVTQMGQEVILRCVPISNHLYFYWYRQILGQKVEFLVSFYNNEISEKSEIFDDQFSVERPDGSNFTLKIRSTKLEDSAMYFCASSTSGKANTGELFFGEGSRLTVL.

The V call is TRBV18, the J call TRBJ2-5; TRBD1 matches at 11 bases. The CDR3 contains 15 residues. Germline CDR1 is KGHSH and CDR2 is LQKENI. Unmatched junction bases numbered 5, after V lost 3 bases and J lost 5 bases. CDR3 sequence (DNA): TGTGCCAGCTCACCTGCCAGGGACAGGGGGGAGACCCAGTACTTC. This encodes CASSPARDRGETQYF.

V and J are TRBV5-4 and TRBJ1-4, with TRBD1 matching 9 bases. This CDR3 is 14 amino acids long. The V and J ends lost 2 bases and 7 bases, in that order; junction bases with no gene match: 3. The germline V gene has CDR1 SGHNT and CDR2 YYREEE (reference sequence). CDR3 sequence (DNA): TGTGCCAGCAGCTTTTGGGGACAGGGTGAAAAACTGTTTTTT. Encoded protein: CASSFWGQGEKLFF.

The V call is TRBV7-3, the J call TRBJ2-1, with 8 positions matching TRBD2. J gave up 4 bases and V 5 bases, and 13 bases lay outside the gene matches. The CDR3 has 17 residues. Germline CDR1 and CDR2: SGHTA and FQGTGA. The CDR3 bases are TGTGCCAGCAGCCTGTACGGGGCGGGGGGCTCATACAATGAGCAGTTCTTC. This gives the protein CASSLYGAGGSYNEQFF.